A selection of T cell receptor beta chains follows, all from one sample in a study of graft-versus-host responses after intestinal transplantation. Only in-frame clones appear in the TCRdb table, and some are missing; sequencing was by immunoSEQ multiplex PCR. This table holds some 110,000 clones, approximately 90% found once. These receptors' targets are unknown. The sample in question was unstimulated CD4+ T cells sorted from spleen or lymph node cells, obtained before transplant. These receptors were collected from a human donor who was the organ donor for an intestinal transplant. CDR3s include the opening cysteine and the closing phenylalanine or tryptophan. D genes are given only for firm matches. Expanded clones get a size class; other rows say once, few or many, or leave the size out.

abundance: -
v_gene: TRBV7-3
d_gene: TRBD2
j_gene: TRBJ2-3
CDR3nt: TGTGCCAGCAGCCGTAGCGGGAGGTCCCCAGATACGCAGTATTTT
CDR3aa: CASSRSGRSPDTQYF

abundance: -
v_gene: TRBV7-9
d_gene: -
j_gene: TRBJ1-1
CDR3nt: TGTGCCAGCAGCTTGTTTGGCACTGAAGCTTTCTTT
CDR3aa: CASSLFGTEAFF

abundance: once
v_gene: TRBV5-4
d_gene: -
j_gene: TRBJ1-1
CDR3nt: TGTGCCAGCAGCCCCCCTTTGGGAGGTACTGAAGCTTTCTTT
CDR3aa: CASSPPLGGTEAFF

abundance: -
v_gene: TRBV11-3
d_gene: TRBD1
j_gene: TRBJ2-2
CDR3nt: TGTGCCAGCAGCTTAGAGAGGGACAGCTCGAACACCGGGGAGCTGTTTTTT
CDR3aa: CASSLERDSSNTGELFF

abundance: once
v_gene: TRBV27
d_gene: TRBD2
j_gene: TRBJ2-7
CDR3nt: TGTGCCAGCAGCCCTACGGCTAGCGGGACTTACGAGCAGTACTTC
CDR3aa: CASSPTASGTYEQYF

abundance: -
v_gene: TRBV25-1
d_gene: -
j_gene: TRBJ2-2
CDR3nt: TGTGCCAGCAGCAGAGGGGATAACACCGGGGAGCTGTTTTTT
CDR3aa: CASSRGDNTGELFF

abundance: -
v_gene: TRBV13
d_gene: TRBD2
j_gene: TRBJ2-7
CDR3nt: TGTGCCAGCAGCCTAAGGACTAGCGGGAGGGTCCTCGAGGAGCAGTACTTC
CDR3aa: CASSLRTSGRVLEEQYF

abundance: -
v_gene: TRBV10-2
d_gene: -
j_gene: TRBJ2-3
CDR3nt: TGCGCCAGCAGTGAGTACTGGATAAGCACAGATACGCAGTATTTT
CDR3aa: CASSEYWISTDTQYF

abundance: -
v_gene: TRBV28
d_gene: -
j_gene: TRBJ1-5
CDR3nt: TGTGCCAGCAGTTGGGGGGATCAGCCCCAGCATTTT
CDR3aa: CASSWGDQPQHF

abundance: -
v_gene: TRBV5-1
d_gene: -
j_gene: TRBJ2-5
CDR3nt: TGCGCCAGCAGCTTGGACAGCATAAGGACCCAGTACTTC
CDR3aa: CASSLDSIRTQYF

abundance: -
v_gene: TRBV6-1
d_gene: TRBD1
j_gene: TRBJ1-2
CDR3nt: TGTGCCAGCAGTGAAATTGAGACAGGGGGCAACTATGGCTACACCTTC
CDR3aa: CASSEIETGGNYGYTF